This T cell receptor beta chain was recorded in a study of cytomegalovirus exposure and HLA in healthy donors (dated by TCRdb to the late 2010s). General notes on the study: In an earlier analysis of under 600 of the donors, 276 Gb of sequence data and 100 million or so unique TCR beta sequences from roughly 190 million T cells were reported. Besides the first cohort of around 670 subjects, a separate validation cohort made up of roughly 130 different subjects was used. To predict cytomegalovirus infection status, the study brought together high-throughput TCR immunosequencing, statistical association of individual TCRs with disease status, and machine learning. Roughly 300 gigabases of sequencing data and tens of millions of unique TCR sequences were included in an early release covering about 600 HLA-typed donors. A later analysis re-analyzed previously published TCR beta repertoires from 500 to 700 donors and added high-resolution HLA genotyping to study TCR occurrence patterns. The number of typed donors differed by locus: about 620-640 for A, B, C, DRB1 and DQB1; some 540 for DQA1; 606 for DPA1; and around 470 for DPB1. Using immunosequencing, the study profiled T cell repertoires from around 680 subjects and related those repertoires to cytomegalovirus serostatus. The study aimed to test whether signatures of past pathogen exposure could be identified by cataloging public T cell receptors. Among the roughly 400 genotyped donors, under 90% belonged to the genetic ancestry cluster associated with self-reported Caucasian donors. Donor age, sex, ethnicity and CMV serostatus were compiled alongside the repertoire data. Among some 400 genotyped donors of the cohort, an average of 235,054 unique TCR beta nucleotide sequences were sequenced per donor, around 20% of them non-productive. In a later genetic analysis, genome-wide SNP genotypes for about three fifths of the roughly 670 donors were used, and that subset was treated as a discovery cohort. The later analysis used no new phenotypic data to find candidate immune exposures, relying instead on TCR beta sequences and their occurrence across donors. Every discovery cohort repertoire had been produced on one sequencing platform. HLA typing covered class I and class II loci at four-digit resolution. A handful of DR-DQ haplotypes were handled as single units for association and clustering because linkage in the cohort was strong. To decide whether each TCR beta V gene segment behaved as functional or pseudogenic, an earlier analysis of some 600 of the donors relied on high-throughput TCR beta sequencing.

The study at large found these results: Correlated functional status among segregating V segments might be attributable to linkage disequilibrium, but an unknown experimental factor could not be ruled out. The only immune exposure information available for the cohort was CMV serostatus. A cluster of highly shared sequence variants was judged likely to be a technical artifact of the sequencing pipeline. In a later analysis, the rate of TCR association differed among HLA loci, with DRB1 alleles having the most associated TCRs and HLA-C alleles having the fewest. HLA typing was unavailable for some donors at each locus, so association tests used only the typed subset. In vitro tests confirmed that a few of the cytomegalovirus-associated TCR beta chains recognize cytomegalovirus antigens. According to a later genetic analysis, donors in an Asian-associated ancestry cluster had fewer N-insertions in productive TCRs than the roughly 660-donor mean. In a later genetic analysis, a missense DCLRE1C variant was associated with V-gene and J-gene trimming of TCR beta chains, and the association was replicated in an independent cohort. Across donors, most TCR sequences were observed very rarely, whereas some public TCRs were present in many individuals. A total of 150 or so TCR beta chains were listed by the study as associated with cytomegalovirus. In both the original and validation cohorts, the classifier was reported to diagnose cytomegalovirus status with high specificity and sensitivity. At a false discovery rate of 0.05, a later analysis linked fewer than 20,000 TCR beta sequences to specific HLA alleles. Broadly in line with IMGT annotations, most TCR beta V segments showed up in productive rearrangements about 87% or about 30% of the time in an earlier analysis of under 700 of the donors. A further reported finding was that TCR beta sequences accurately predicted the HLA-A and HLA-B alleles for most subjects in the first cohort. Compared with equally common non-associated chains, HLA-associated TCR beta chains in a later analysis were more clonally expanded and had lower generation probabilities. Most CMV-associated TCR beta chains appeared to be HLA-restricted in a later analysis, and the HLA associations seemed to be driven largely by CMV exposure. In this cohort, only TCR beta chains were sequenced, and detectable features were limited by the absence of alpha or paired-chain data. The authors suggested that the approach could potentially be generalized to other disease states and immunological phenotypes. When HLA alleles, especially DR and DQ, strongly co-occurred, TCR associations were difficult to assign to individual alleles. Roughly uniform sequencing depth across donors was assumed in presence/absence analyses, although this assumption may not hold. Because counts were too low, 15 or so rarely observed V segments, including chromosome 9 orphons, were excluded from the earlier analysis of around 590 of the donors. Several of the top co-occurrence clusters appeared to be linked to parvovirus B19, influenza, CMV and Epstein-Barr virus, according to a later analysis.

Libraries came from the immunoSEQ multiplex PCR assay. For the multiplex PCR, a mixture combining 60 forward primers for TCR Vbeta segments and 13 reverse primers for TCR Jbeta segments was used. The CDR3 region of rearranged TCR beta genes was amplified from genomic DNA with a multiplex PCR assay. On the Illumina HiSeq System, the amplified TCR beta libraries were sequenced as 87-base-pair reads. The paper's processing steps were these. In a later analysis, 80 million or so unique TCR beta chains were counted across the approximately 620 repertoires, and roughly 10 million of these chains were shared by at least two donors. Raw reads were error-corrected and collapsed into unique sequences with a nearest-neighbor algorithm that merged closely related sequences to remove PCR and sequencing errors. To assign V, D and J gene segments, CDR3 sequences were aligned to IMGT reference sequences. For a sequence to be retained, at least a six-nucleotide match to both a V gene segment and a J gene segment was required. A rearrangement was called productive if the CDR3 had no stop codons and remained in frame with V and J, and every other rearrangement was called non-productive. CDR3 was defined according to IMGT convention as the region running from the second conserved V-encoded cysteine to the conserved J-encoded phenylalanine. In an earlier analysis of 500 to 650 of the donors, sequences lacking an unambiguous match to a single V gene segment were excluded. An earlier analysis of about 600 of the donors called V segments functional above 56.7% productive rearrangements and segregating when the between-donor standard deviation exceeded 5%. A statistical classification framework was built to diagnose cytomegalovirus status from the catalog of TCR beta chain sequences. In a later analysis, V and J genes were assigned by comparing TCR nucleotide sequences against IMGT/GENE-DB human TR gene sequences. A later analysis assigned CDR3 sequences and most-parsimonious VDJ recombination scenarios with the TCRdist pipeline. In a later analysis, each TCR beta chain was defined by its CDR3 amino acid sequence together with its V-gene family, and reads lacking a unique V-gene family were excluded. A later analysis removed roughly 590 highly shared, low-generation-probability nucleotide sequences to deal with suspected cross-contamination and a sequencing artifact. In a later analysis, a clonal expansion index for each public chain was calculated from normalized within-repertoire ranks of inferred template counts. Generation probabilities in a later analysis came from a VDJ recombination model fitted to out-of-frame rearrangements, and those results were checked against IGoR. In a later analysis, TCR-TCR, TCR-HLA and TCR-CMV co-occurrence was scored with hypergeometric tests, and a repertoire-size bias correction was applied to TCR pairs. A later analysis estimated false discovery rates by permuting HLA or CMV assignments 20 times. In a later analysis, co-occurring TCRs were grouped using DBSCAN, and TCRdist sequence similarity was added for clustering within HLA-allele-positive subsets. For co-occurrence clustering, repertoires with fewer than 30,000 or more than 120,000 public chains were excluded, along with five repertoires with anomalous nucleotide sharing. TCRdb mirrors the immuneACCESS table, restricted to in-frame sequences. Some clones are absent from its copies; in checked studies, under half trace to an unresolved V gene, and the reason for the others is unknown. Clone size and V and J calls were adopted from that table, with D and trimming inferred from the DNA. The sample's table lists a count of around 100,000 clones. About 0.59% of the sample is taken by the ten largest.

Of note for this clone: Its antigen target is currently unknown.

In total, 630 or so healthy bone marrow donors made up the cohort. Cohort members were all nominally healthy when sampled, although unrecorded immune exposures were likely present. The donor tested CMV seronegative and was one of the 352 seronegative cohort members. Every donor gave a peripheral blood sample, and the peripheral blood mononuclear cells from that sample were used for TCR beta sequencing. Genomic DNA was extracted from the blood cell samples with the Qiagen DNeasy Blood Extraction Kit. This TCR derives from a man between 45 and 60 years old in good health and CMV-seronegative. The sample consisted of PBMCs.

The nucleotide sequence reads TGCAGCGGCCTAGCGGGAGAAGAGACCCAGTACTTC. Its product reads: CSGLAGEETQYF. The rearrangement combines TRBV29-1 with TRBJ2-5, with 10 central nucleotides matching TRBD2. V loses 7 bases at its end and J loses 3 bases; junction bases beyond the gene matches: 2. The germline V gene yields SQVTM for CDR1 and ANQGSEA for CDR2. There are 12 amino acids in the CDR3, from cysteine to phenylalanine inclusive. The only DNA kept is the CDR3, 36 bases in frame from the first base.